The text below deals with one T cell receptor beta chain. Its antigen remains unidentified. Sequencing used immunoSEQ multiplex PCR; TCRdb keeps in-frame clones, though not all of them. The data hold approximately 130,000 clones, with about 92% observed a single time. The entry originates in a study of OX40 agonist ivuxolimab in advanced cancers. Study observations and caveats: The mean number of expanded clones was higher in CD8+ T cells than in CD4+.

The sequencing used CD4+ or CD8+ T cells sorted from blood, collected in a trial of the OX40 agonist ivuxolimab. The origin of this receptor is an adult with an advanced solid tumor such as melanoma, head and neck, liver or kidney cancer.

CDR3 sequence (DNA): TGTGCCAGCAGCCCCTCGTTTGGGGTCAATGAGCAGTTCTTC. This translates into CASSPSFGVNEQFF. This chain joins TRBV11-3 and TRBJ2-1; D gene unclear. This CDR3 is 14 amino acids long. V dropped 5 bases and J dropped 6 bases, with 14 bases sitting between them. The germline gives CDR1 SGHNT, CDR2 YENEEA.